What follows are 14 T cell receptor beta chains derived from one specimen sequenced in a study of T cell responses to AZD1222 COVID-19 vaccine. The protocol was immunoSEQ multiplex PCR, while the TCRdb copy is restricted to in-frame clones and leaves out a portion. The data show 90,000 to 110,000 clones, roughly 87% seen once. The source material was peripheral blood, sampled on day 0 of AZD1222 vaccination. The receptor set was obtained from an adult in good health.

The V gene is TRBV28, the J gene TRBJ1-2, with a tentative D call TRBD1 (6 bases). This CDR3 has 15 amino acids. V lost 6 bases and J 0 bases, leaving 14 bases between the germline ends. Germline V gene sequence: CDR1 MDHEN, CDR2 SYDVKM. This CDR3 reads CASRPGTKANYGYTF. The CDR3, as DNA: TGTGCCAGCAGGCCCGGGACAAAAGCTAACTATGGCTACACCTTC.

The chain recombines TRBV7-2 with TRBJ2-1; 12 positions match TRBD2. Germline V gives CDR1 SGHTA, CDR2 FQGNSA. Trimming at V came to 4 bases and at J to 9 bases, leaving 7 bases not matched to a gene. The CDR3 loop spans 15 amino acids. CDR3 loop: CASSSSGGAGGEQFF. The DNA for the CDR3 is TGTGCCAGCAGCTCTAGCGGGGGGGCCGGTGGTGAGCAGTTCTTC.

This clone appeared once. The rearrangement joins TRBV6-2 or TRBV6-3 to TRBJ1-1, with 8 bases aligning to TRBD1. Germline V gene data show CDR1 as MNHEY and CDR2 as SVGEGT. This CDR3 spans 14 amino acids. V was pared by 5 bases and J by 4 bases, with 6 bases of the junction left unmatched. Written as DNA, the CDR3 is TGTGCCAGCAGTAAACAGGGGGGTACCACTGAAGCTTTCTTT. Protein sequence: CASSKQGGTTEAFF.

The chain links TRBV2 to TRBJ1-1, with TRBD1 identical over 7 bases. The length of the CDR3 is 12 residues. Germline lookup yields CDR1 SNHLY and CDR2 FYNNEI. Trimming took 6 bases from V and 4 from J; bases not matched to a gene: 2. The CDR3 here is CASRRTGTEAFF. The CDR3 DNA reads TGTGCCAGCAGGAGGACAGGCACTGAAGCTTTCTTT.

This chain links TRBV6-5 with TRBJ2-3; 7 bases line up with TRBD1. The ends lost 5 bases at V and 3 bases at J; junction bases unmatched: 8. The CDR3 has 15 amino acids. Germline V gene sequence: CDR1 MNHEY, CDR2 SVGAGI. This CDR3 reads CASSPAGTATDTQYF. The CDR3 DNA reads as TGTGCCAGCAGTCCGGCCGGGACAGCAACAGATACGCAGTATTTT.

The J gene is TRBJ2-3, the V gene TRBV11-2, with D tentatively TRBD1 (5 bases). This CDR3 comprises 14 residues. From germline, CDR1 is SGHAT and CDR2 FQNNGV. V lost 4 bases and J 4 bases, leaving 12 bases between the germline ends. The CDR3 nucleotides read TGTGCCAGCAGCTACCAGGGAAACCCAGATACGCAGTATTTT. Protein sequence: CASSYQGNPDTQYF.

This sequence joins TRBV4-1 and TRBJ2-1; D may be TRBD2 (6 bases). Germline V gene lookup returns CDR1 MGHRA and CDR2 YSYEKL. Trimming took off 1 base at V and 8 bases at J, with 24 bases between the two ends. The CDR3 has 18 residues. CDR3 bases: TGCGCCAGCAGCCAAGTCTTGCGGGGAACTACCCCTAGGGATGAGCAGTTCTTC. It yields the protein CASSQVLRGTTPRDEQFF.

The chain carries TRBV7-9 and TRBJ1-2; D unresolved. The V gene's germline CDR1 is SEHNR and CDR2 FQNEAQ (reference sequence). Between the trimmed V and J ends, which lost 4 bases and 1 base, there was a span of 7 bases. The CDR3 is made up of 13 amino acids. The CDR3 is CASSSAVNYGYTF. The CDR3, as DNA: TGTGCCAGCAGCTCGGCGGTTAACTATGGCTACACCTTC.

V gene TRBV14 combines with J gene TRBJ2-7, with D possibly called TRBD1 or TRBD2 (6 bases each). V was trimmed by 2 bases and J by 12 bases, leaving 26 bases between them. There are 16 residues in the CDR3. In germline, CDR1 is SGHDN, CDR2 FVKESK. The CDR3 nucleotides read TGTGCCAGCAGCCAACGATTCTCTTTCTTAGGGGGGCCCCTGTACTTC. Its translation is CASSQRFSFLGGPLYF. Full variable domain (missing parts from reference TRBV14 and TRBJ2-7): EAGVTQFPSHSVIEKGQTVTLRCDPISGHDNLYWYRRVMGKEIKFLLHFVKESKQDESGMPNNRFLAERTGGTYSTLKVQPAELEDSGVYFCASSQRFSFLGGPLYFGPGTRLTVT.

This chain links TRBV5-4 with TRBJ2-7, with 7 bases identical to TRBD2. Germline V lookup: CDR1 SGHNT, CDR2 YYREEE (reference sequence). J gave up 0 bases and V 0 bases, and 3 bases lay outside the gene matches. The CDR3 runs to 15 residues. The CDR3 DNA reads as TGTGCCAGCAGCTTGGGGACTAGGGCCTCCTACGAGCAGTACTTC. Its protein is CASSLGTRASYEQYF.

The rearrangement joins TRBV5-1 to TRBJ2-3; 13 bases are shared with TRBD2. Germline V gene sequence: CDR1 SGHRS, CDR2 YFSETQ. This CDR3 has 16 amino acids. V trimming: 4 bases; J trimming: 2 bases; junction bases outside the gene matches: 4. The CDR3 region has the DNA TGCGCCAGCAGCCCGGGACTAGCGGGGTACACAGATACGCAGTATTTT. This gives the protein CASSPGLAGYTDTQYF.

The CDR3 region is CSVDDTAGTQYF. The CDR3 region has the DNA TGCAGCGTCGATGACACCGCCGGGACCCAGTACTTC. The chain carries TRBV29-1 and TRBJ2-5, with D uncertain. This CDR3 contains 12 residues. The V and J ends lost 6 bases and 7 bases respectively, with 15 bases between them. CDR1 and CDR2 (germline): SQVTM, ANQGSEA.

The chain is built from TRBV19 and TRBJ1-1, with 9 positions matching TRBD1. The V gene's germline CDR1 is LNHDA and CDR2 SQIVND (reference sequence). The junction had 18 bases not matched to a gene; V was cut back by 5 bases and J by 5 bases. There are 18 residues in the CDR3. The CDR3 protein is CASSLPPGDREIYTEAFF. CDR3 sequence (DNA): TGTGCCAGTAGTTTACCCCCTGGGGACAGGGAAATATATACTGAAGCTTTCTTT.

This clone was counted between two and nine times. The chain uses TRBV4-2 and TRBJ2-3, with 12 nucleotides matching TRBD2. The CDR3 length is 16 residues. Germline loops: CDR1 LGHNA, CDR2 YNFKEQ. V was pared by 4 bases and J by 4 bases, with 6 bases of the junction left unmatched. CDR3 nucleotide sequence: TGTGCCAGCAGCCCTAGACTAGCGGGAGATGCAGATACGCAGTATTTT. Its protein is CASSPRLAGDADTQYF.